A single sample is the source of the 30 T cell receptor beta chains below, sequenced in a study of blood T cell repertoires in COVID-19. TCRdb's table, derived via immunoSEQ multiplex PCR, lists solely in-frame clones and lacks some. The sample carries about 130,000 clones, 70% to 90% recorded once. The sequenced material came from peripheral blood. The receptor source for this set is a man aged 50 or older with acute or convalescent COVID-19.

This clone was counted a single time. The chain links TRBV28 to TRBJ2-1; TRBD2 agrees at 11 bases. The CDR3 has 16 residues. CDR1 MDHEN and CDR2 SYDVKM come from the germline V gene. The V segment lost 5 bases and the J segment 8 bases; nucleotides outside the gene matches: 11. CDR3 loop: CASSLDRSGLADEQFF. The CDR3, as DNA: TGTGCCAGCAGTCTAGATCGGTCGGGACTAGCGGATGAGCAGTTCTTC. Filled out from reference TRBV28 and TRBJ2-1, the complete variable domain reads DVKVTQSSRYLVKRTGEKVFLECVQDMDHENMFWYRQDPGLGLRLIYFSYDVKMKEKGDIPEGYSVSREKKERFSLILESASTNQTSMYLCASSLDRSGLADEQFFGPGTRLTVL.

This chain connects TRBV10-2 to TRBJ1-1; a weak D match, TRBD1 (6 bases). This CDR3 comprises 16 residues. Trimming removed 7 bases from V and 0 bases from J, with 18 bases in between. Germline values: CDR1 WSHSY, CDR2 SAAADI. CDR3 amino acids: CASMGAGREMNTEAFF. The CDR3 nucleotides read TGCGCCAGCATGGGGGCAGGGAGGGAGATGAACACTGAAGCTTTCTTT.

The chain links TRBV4-1 to TRBJ2-5; TRBD1 matches at 9 bases. Per the germline V gene, CDR1 is MGHRA and CDR2 is YSYEKL. V lost 3 bases and J lost 5; bases outside the gene matches: 10. The CDR3 contains 16 residues. The CDR3 here is CASSQTGTGIWETQYF. The CDR3 region has the DNA TGCGCCAGCAGCCAGACCGGGACAGGGATATGGGAGACCCAGTACTTC.

The chain has TRBV7-2 and TRBJ2-1, with D perhaps matching TRBD1 (6 bases). The germline V gene has CDR1 SGHTA and CDR2 FQGNSA. CDR3 size: 14 residues. V was shortened by 5 bases and J by 8 bases, with 16 bases between the two germline ends. The CDR3 DNA reads TGTGCCAGCAGCGTAGAGGCAGGGGATCATGAGCAGTTCTTC. This translates into CASSVEAGDHEQFF.

The gene calls are TRBV6-4 and TRBJ2-3; D gene uncertain. This CDR3 has 15 residues. Germline V gene sequence: CDR1 MRHNA, CDR2 SNTAGT. Trimming pared 4 bases from V and 0 bases from J, leaving 11 bases between. CDR3 in amino acids: CASSASPESTDTQYF. Written as DNA, the CDR3 is TGTGCCAGCAGTGCTAGTCCAGAAAGCACAGATACGCAGTATTTT.

The chain links TRBV4-1 to TRBJ2-7; TRBD1 matches 10 bases. Germline CDR1 MGHRA, CDR2 YSYEKL. Losses at the gene ends were 5 bases for V and 2 bases for J; bases not matched to a gene: 6. The CDR3 extends over 15 amino acids. The CDR3 DNA reads TGCGCCAGCAGCATACGGGACAGGGGTACCTACGAGCAGTACTTC. Translating gives CASSIRDRGTYEQYF.

This clone was counted a single time. The gene calls are TRBV21-1 and TRBJ1-2; the table's D call, TRBD1, has no DNA check behind it. TRBV21-1 is a pseudogene segment. The CDR3 covers 17 residues. CDR3 in DNA: TGTGCCAGCAGCACCCCCCGACAGGGTCCCGTCGTCCGTGGCTACACCTTC. Its protein product is CASSTPRQGPVVRGYTF.

This chain connects TRBV6-2 or TRBV6-3 to TRBJ1-1; 8 nucleotides align to TRBD1. V was clipped by 6 bases and J by 1 base; unmatched bases: 13. Germline CDR1 reads MNHEY; CDR2 reads SVGEGT. The CDR3 totals 17 residues. The DNA for the CDR3 is TGTGCCAGCAGACCTCAGGGGGCTGGGGGACGGAACACTGAAGCTTTCTTT. Translated, it gives CASRPQGAGGRNTEAFF.

The chain recombines TRBV6-6 with TRBJ1-1, with 8 bases fitting TRBD1. Looked up from germline, CDR1 is MNHNY and CDR2 is SVGAGI (reference sequence). The CDR3 runs to 16 residues. V lost 2 bases, J lost 1 base, and 6 bases stayed unmatched. Here the CDR3 DNA reads TGTGCCAGCAGTTACCGGTTCACAGGGGGGAACACTGAAGCTTTCTTT. Protein product: CASSYRFTGGNTEAFF.

V is TRBV5-1 and J is TRBJ2-1; no definite D call. The CDR3 is 16 amino acids. The germline V gene has CDR1 SGHRS and CDR2 YFSETQ. V dropped 2 bases and J dropped 0 bases, with 12 bases sitting between them. As DNA, the CDR3 is TGCGCCAGCAGCTTTCAACAGCCTGGCTCCTACAATGAGCAGTTCTTC. Protein product: CASSFQQPGSYNEQFF.

A remark on this clone: Different DNA sequences within this sample yield the same CDR3. CDR3 in DNA: TGTGCCAGCCGTAGCGGTGGCAATCAGCCCCAGCATTTT. Amino acid sequence: CASRSGGNQPQHF. The J gene is TRBJ1-5, the V gene TRBV28, with D uncertain. V dropped 8 bases and J dropped 2 bases, with 10 bases sitting between them. The CDR3 has 13 residues. Germline lookup yields CDR1 MDHEN and CDR2 SYDVKM.

This clone was found a few times. The genes are TRBV5-1 and TRBJ2-3, with D possibly being TRBD2 (6 bases). Trimming removed 4 bases at V and 0 bases at J, with 24 bases between. Germline CDR1 SGHRS, CDR2 YFSETQ. The CDR3 length is 19 residues. In nucleotides, the CDR3 is TGCGCCAGCAGCCTAGCGAGACGGTTATTAGGGACTAGCACAGATACGCAGTATTTT. Residues: CASSLARRLLGTSTDTQYF.

This chain joins TRBV29-1 and TRBJ2-1, with 7 bases aligning to TRBD2. Trimming took 7 bases from V and 0 from J; bases not matched to a gene: 12. Germline-derived CDR1 and CDR2 are SQVTM and ANQGSEA. This CDR3 has 16 amino acids. The CDR3 spells CSALPRGGSSYNEQFF. The CDR3 coding sequence is TGCAGCGCCCTCCCCCGGGGCGGGAGCTCCTACAATGAGCAGTTCTTC.

V and J are TRBV7-2 and TRBJ2-5, with TRBD1 matching 7 bases. CDR3 length equals 15 residues. V dropped 5 bases and J dropped 2; count of bases not matched to a gene: 8. Germline V gene data show CDR1 as SGHTA and CDR2 as FQGNSA. The CDR3 sequence: CASSRSGGGQETQYF. The CDR3 nucleotides read TGTGCCAGCAGCCGGTCAGGGGGTGGACAAGAGACCCAGTACTTC.

The rearrangement links TRBV5-1 to TRBJ1-2, with TRBD1 matching 8 bases. V shed 5 bases and J 7 bases; nucleotides not matched to a gene: 13. CDR1 is SGHRS and CDR2 is YFSETQ in the germline V gene. The CDR3 loop spans 15 amino acids. CDR3 sequence reads: CASRGGPTGDPGYTF. CDR3 nucleotide sequence: TGCGCCAGCAGGGGGGGACCGACAGGGGATCCTGGCTACACCTTC.

The rearrangement links TRBV28 to TRBJ2-5; 9 positions agree with TRBD2. Germline CDR1 and CDR2: MDHEN and SYDVKM. V gave up 6 bases and J gave up 7 bases; unmatched junction bases: 15. CDR3 length: 16 residues. CDR3 in amino acids: CASSHRGAGGWGTQYF. CDR3 in DNA: TGTGCCAGCAGCCACAGGGGAGCGGGGGGTTGGGGGACCCAGTACTTC.

V gene TRBV5-1 combines with J gene TRBJ1-3; D is unresolved. The length of the CDR3 is 12 residues. Between the trimmed V and J ends, which lost 2 bases and 4 bases, there was a span of 4 bases. Germline lookup yields CDR1 SGHRS and CDR2 YFSETQ. The CDR3 coding sequence is TGCGCCAGCAGCTTTCCGGGAAACACCATATATTTT. This encodes CASSFPGNTIYF.

This chain links TRBV2 with TRBJ1-1; a weak D match, TRBD1 (5 bases). Between the trimmed V and J ends, which lost 6 bases and 0 bases, there was a span of 14 bases. The CDR3 contains 15 residues. Looked up from germline, CDR1 is SNHLY and CDR2 is FYNNEI. In nucleotides, the CDR3 is TGTGCCAGCAGACAGGTAAATCTGATGAACACTGAAGCTTTCTTT. Protein product: CASRQVNLMNTEAFF.

This clone was observed once. The chain recombines TRBV7-2 with TRBJ2-1; 13 bases fit TRBD2. The CDR3 runs 15 residues. V shed 4 bases and J 10 bases; nucleotides not matched to a gene: 7. The germline gives CDR1 SGHTA, CDR2 FQGNSA. The CDR3 DNA sequence: TGTGCCAGCAGCTCGGGACTAGCGGGAAAGCGGGAGCAGTTCTTC. This gives the protein CASSSGLAGKREQFF.

The chain recombines TRBV19 with TRBJ1-4; D unclear. The CDR3 runs to 14 residues. Germline CDR1 is LNHDA and CDR2 is SQIVND (reference sequence). The V and J ends lost 3 bases and 0 bases respectively, with 5 bases between them. The CDR3 sequence: CASSIQSTNEKLFF. The CDR3 DNA is TGTGCCAGTAGTATTCAATCAACTAATGAAAAACTGTTTTTT.

V and J are TRBV9 and TRBJ2-5; the match to TRBD2 covers 9 bases. CDR1 SGDLS and CDR2 YYNGEE come from the germline V gene. V dropped 3 bases and J dropped 4; count of bases not matched to a gene: 7. This CDR3 spans 15 amino acids. The CDR3, as DNA: TGTGCCAGCAGCGCAAACGCGGGGGGGCCAGAGACCCAGTACTTC. This codes for CASSANAGGPETQYF. Full variable domain (missing parts from reference TRBV9 and TRBJ2-5): DSGVTQTPKHLITATGQRVTLRCSPRSGDLSVYWYQQSLDQGLQFLIQYYNGEERAKGNILERFSAQQFPDLHSELNLSSLELGDSALYFCASSANAGGPETQYFGPGTRLLVL.

The V gene is TRBV3-1 (or the pseudogene TRBV3-2), the J gene TRBJ1-1; the match to TRBD1 covers 7 bases. The J segment lost 4 bases and the V segment lost 2 bases, leaving 10 bases of the junction unmatched. There are 16 residues in the CDR3. CDR1 is LGHDT, CDR2 YNNKEL, per germline (reference sequence). In DNA form, the CDR3 reads TGTGCCAGCAGCCAAAGGACAGGATTCGTCTTCACTGAAGCTTTCTTT. Translation: CASSQRTGFVFTEAFF.

V and J are TRBV19 and TRBJ2-3; TRBD2 matches 9 bases. The CDR3 covers 18 residues. Germline V gene lookup returns CDR1 LNHDA and CDR2 SQIVND (reference sequence). With V trimmed by 7 bases and J by 3 bases, 17 bases remained unmatched. CDR3 coding DNA: TGTGCCAGTACCCCGGGTGGGTTCGCGGGAGGGCCGACAGATACGCAGTATTTT. This gives the protein CASTPGGFAGGPTDTQYF.

For this clone: Other DNA sequences in the sample encode the same CDR3. The rearrangement links TRBV19 to TRBJ1-2; D is perhaps TRBD1 (6 bases). Trimming left V 2 bases short and J 4 bases short, with 14 bases between. The CDR3 has 15 amino acids. Per germline, CDR1 LNHDA and CDR2 SQIVND (reference sequence). CDR3 sequence (DNA): TGTGCCAGTAGTATATCAGCCGGACAGATCTATGGCTACACCTTC. Its translation is CASSISAGQIYGYTF.

The chain links TRBV9 to TRBJ1-1; the D gene is possibly TRBD1 (6 bases). V was trimmed by 7 bases and J by 0 bases, leaving 10 bases between them. The CDR3 is 13 amino acids. The germline gives CDR1 SGDLS, CDR2 YYNGEE. The CDR3 sequence is CASQQGLNTEAFF. The CDR3 DNA reads as TGTGCCAGCCAACAGGGTTTGAACACTGAAGCTTTCTTT.

The rearrangement uses TRBV3-1 (or the pseudogene TRBV3-2) and TRBJ1-4; D is uncertain. Germline CDR1 LGHDT, CDR2 YNNKEL (reference sequence). This CDR3 spans 12 amino acids. The V gene lost 4 bases and the J gene lost 8 bases, with 8 bases spanning the gap. The DNA for the CDR3 is TGTGCCAGCAGCCTATTTCGGGAAAAACTGTTTTTT. Amino acid sequence: CASSLFREKLFF.

This clone has a handful of counts. The chain joins TRBV10-3 to TRBJ2-7; 8 nucleotides match TRBD1. V was clipped by 6 bases and J by 3 bases; unmatched bases: 4. From germline, CDR1 is ENHRY and CDR2 SYGVKD. The CDR3 is made up of 13 amino acids. CDR3 amino acids: CAIRQGVFYEQYF. The CDR3 DNA sequence: TGTGCCATCAGACAGGGGGTTTTCTACGAGCAGTACTTC.

V gene TRBV11-2 combines with J gene TRBJ2-7; D gene unclear. In germline, CDR1 is SGHAT, CDR2 FQNNGV. V lost 0 bases and J lost 2, with 11 bases in between. This CDR3 spans 15 amino acids. CDR3 residues: CASSLELPAPYEQYF. CDR3 DNA: TGTGCCAGCAGCTTAGAGTTGCCAGCGCCCTACGAGCAGTACTTC.

CDR3 in amino acids: CASSLDYSYEQYF. The CDR3 DNA reads as TGTGCCAGCAGCTTAGACTACTCCTACGAGCAGTACTTC. V usage is TRBV11-1 and J usage is TRBJ2-7, with D hard to call. V was clipped by 1 base and J by 0 bases, with 4 bases between them. Germline CDR1 SGHAT, CDR2 FQDESV (reference sequence). The CDR3 sequence is 13 residues long. The whole variable domain, remainder taken from reference TRBV11-1 and TRBJ2-7, is EAEVAQSPRYKITEKSQAVAFWCDPISGHATLYWYRQILGQGPELLVQFQDESVVDDSQLPKDRFSAERLKGVDSTLKIQPAELGDSAMYLCASSLDYSYEQYFGPGTRLTVT.

The V call is TRBV4-2, the J call TRBJ1-6; 9 bases map to TRBD1. This CDR3 region has 15 residues. Germline V gene data show CDR1 as LGHNA and CDR2 as YNFKEQ. V lost 2 bases, J lost 9 bases, and 5 bases stayed unmatched. The DNA of the CDR3 is TGTGCCAGCAGCCAAAAACGGGACAGGGTTTCACCCCTCCACTTT. It is translated as CASSQKRDRVSPLHF.